Below are 15 T cell receptor beta chains sequenced from a single sample in a study of OX40 agonist ivuxolimab in advanced cancers. Only in-frame clones appear in the TCRdb table, and some are missing; sequencing was by immunoSEQ multiplex PCR. The sample records 90,000 to 100,000 clones, about 85% being singletons. The material was CD4+ or CD8+ T cells sorted from blood, obtained in a trial of the OX40 agonist ivuxolimab. Receptors were obtained from an adult with an advanced solid tumor such as melanoma, head and neck, liver or kidney cancer.

The chain links TRBV5-1 to TRBJ2-7; no clear D gene. This CDR3 is 14 amino acids long. Germline-derived CDR1 and CDR2 are SGHRS and YFSETQ. Trimming left V 4 bases short and J 3 bases short, with 14 bases between. This CDR3 is CASSPPGSDYEQYF. The DNA for the CDR3 is TGCGCCAGCAGCCCCCCCGGGTCTGACTACGAGCAGTACTTC.

Notes on this clone: At the DNA level, this CDR3 is encoded by other sequences in the same sample as well. V gene TRBV7-2 combines with J gene TRBJ1-2; 8 nucleotides line up with TRBD1. Germline V CDR1 and CDR2: SGHTA, FQGNSA. J gave up 8 bases and V 4 bases, and 6 bases lay outside the gene matches. CDR3 length equals 13 residues. CDR3 DNA: TGTGCCAGCAGCTCCCAGGGGGCTCAAGGCTACACCTTC. Residues: CASSSQGAQGYTF.

The chain joins TRBV5-1 to TRBJ1-1; TRBD1 might be the D (5 bases). The CDR3 has 14 residues. V was pared by 1 base and J by 1 base, with 8 bases between. Germline loops: CDR1 SGHRS, CDR2 YFSETQ. The CDR3 sequence is CASSLFDRNTEAFF. The CDR3 DNA is TGCGCCAGCAGCTTGTTCGACAGGAACACTGAAGCTTTCTTT.

The chain recombines TRBV11-3 with TRBJ2-5; a possible D gene is TRBD2 (5 bases). The ends were cut back, 5 bases at V and 5 bases at J, with 9 bases in the middle. CDR1 is SGHNT and CDR2 is YENEEA in the germline V gene. CDR3 size: 12 residues. The CDR3: CASSERRETQYF. DNA of the CDR3: TGTGCCAGCAGCGAACGGAGGGAGACCCAGTACTTC.

The CDR3 DNA sequence: TGTGCCAGCTCGACAGGGTTCATTGGAAACACCATATATTTT. Translating it yields CASSTGFIGNTIYF. This chain joins TRBV19 and TRBJ1-3, with 7 positions matching TRBD1. Germline CDR1 reads LNHDA; CDR2 reads SQIVND (reference sequence). V lost 9 bases to trimming and J lost 3 bases; unmatched junction nucleotides: 8. The CDR3 has 14 residues.

The chain carries TRBV14 and TRBJ2-2; a possible D gene is TRBD2 (6 bases). Germline CDR1 reads SGHDN; CDR2 reads FVKESK. Trimming took off 4 bases at V and 6 bases at J, with 9 bases between the two ends. This CDR3 is 13 amino acids long. The chain's CDR3 is CASSPRRAGELFF. CDR3 DNA: TGTGCCAGCAGCCCACGGAGGGCCGGGGAGCTGTTTTTT.

The chain's CDR3 is CATSRVGGYNEQFF. In nucleotides, the CDR3 is TGTGCCACCAGCAGAGTCGGGGGCTACAATGAGCAGTTCTTC. V and J are TRBV15 and TRBJ2-1, with D perhaps matching TRBD2 (6 bases). The V and J ends lost 1 base and 3 bases respectively, with 7 bases between them. The CDR3 is 14 amino acids. CDR1 is LNHNV, CDR2 YYDKDF, per germline (reference sequence).

This rearrangement joins TRBV6-4 to TRBJ1-5; perhaps TRBD1 as D (6 bases). V lost 6 bases, J lost 0 bases, and 21 bases lay in between. The CDR3 is 18 amino acids. CDR1 is MRHNA and CDR2 is SNTAGT in the germline V gene. CDR3 in amino acids: CASRDLTGSGYSNQPQHF. The DNA for the CDR3 is TGTGCCAGCAGGGACCTAACAGGGTCCGGATATAGCAATCAGCCCCAGCATTTT.

In nucleotides, the CDR3 is TGTGCCAGCAGCTTGGGGCGGACAGGGGTGGACAATGAGCAGTTCTTC. Its protein product is CASSLGRTGVDNEQFF. V is TRBV11-3 and J is TRBJ2-1; 9 nucleotides match TRBD1. With V trimmed by 3 bases and J by 5 bases, 8 bases remained unmatched. Germline V gene data show CDR1 as SGHNT and CDR2 as YENEEA. The length of the CDR3 is 16 residues.

The genes are TRBV6-1 and TRBJ1-5, with unresolved D. Trimming removed 1 base at V and 7 bases at J, with 8 bases between. This CDR3 spans 13 amino acids. Germline CDR1 reads MNHNS; CDR2 reads SASEGT. The CDR3: CASSEGRRQPQHF. The CDR3 bases are TGTGCCAGCAGTGAAGGCCGGAGGCAGCCCCAGCATTTT.

The gene calls are TRBV19 and TRBJ1-3, with 10 positions matching TRBD1. Germline lookup yields CDR1 LNHDA and CDR2 SQIVND (reference sequence). With V trimmed by 6 bases and J by 1 base, 9 bases remained unmatched. The CDR3 sequence is 17 residues long. The CDR3 DNA follows: TGTGCCAGTAGGGGACAGGGGTCCGTTGGATCTGGAAACACCATATATTTT. Residues: CASRGQGSVGSGNTIYF.

The chain uses TRBV19 and TRBJ2-1; 8 nucleotides agree with TRBD2. Unmatched junction bases numbered 5, after V lost 5 bases and J lost 2 bases. CDR3 length: 15 residues. Per germline, CDR1 LNHDA and CDR2 SQIVND (reference sequence). The CDR3 region is CASSEAGGTYNEQFF. As DNA, the CDR3 is TGTGCCAGTAGTGAGGCGGGAGGAACCTACAATGAGCAGTTCTTC.

The chain is built from TRBV10-3 and TRBJ1-1; 7 positions agree with TRBD1. The CDR3 length is 14 residues. The J segment lost 1 base and the V segment lost 6 bases, leaving 5 bases of the junction unmatched. Germline V gene data show CDR1 as ENHRY and CDR2 as SYGVKD. CDR3 amino acids: CAIRPDRTNTEAFF. For the CDR3, the DNA is TGTGCCATCAGACCGGACAGGACGAACACTGAAGCTTTCTTT.

In this sample, this clone turned up once. This CDR3 is CASSPRGSYNEQFF. Here the CDR3 DNA reads TGTGCCAGCAGCCCCCGGGGCTCCTACAATGAGCAGTTCTTC. The rearrangement joins TRBV11-3 to TRBJ2-1, with D possibly being TRBD2 (5 bases). The CDR3 runs to 14 residues. Germline CDR1 and CDR2: SGHNT and YENEEA. V was pared by 5 bases and J by 0 bases, with 8 bases between.

The chain employs TRBV14 and TRBJ2-5; D remains ambiguous. This CDR3 has 16 residues. V was trimmed by 3 bases and J by 5 bases, leaving 19 bases between them. Germline lookup yields CDR1 SGHDN and CDR2 FVKESK. CDR3 sequence reads: CASSQSRWATLETQYF. DNA for the CDR3: TGTGCCAGCAGCCAGTCCCGTTGGGCCACACTGGAGACCCAGTACTTC.